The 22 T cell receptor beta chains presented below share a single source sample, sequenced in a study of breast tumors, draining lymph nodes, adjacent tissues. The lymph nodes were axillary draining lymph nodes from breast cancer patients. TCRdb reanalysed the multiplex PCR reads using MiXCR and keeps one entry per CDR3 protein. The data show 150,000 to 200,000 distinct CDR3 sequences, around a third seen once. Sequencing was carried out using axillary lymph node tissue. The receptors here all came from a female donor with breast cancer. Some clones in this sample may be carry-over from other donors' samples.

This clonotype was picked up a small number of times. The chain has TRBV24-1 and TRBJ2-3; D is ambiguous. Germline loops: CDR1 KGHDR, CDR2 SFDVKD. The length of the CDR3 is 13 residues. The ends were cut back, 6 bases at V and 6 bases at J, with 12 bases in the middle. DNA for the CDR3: TGTGCCACCAGTCTAGTAGAAGGGGATACGCAGTATTTT. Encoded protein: CATSLVEGDTQYF.

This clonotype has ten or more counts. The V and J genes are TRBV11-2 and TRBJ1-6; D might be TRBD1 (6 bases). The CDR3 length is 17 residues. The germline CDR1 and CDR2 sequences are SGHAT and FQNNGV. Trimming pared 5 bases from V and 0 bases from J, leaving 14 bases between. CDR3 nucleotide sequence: TGTGCCAGCAGCGGACAGCCCGGTAGCTCCTATAATTCACCCCTCCACTTT. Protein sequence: CASSGQPGSSYNSPLHF.

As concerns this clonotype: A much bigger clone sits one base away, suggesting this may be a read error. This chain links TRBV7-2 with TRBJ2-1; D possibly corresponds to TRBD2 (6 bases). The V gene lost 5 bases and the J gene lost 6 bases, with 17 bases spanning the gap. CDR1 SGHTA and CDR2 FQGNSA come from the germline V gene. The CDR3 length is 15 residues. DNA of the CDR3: TGTGCCAGCAGCGATCCGGGACCAGCGGGCAATGAGCAGTTCTTC. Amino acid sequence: CASSDPGPAGNEQFF.

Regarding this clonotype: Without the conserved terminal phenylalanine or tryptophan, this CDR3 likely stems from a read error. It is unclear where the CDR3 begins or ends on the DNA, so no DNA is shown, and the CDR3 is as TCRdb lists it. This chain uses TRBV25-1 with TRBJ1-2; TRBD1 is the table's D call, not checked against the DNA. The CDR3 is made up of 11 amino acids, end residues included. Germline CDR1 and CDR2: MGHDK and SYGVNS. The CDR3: CASSESGGYPL.

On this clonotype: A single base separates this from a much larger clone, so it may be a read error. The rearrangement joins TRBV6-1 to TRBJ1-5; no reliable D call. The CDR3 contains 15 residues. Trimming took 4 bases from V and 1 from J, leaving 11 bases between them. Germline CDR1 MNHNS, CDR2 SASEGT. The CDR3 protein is CASSATQRSNQPQHF. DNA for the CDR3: TGTGCCAGCAGTGCAACCCAGAGGAGCAATCAGCCCCAGCATTTT.

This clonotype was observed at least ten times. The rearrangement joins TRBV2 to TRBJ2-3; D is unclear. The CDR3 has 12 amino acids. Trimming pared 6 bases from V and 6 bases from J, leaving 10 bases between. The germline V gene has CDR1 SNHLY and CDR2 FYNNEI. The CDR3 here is CASSYVVDTQYF. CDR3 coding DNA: TGTGCCAGCAGCTACGTTGTCGATACGCAGTATTTT.

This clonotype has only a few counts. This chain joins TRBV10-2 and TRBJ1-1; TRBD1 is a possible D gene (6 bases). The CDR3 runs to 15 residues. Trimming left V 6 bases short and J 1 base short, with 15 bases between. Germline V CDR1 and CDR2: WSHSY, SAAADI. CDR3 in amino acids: CASREGVGANTEAFF. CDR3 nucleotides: TGCGCCAGCAGGGAAGGGGTGGGGGCGAACACTGAAGCTTTCTTT.

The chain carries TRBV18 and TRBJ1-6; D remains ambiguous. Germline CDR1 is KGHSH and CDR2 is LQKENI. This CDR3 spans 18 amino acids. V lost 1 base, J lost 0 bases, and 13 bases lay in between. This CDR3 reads CASSPRRQESSYNSPLHF. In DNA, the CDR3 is TGTGCCAGCTCACCACGTCGTCAGGAGAGCTCCTATAATTCACCCCTCCACTTT.

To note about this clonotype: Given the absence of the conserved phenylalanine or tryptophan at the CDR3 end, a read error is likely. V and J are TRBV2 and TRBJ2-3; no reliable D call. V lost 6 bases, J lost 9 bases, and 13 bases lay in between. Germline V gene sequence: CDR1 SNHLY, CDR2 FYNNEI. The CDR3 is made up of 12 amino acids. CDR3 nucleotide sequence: TGTGCCAGCAGCTTAGTGCTTGGAACGCAGTATTCT. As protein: CASSLVLGTQYS.

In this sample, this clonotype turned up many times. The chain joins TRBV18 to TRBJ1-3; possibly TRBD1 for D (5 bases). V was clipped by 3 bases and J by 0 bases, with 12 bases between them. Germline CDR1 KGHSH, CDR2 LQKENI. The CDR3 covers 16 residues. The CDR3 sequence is CASSPIDRSSGNTIYF. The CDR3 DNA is TGTGCCAGCTCACCCATCGACAGATCCTCTGGAAACACCATATATTTT. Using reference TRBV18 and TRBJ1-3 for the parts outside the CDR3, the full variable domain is NAGVMQNPRHLVRRRGQEARLRCSPMKGHSHVYWYRQLPEEGLKFMVYLQKENIIDESGMPKERFSAEFPKEGPSILRIQQVVRGDSAAYFCASSPIDRSSGNTIYFGEGSWLTVV.

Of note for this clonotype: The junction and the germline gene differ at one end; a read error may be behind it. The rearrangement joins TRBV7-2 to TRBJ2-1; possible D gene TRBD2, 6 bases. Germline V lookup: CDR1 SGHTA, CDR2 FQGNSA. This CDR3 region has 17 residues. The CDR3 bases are TGTGCCAACAGCTTACTAACGGGAAGCGGGCCGGCGAATGAGCAGTTCTTC. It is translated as CANSLLTGSGPANEQFF.

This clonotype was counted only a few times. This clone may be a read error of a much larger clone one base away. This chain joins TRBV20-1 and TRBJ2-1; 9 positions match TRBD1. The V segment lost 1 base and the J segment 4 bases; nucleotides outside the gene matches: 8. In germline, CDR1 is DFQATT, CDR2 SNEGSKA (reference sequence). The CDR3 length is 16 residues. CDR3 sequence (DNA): TGCAGTGCTAGAGGATGGGACAGGGCGGCATACAATGAGCAGTTCTTC. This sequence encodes CSARGWDRAAYNEQFF.

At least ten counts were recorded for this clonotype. The DNA of the CDR3 is TGTGCCAGCAGTTCCGGGGGGCTCTGGGACGAGCAGTACTTC. Its protein is CASSSGGLWDEQYF. The gene calls are TRBV28 and TRBJ2-7; a weak D match, TRBD2 (7 bases). V was shortened by 4 bases and J by 5 bases, with 15 bases between the two germline ends. Germline V CDR1 and CDR2: MDHEN, SYDVKM. CDR3 size: 14 residues. Full variable domain (outside the CDR3, taken from reference TRBV28 and TRBJ2-7): DVKVTQSSRYLVKRTGEKVFLECVQDMDHENMFWYRQDPGLGLRLIYFSYDVKMKEKGDIPEGYSVSREKKERFSLILESASTNQTSMYLCASSSGGLWDEQYFGPGTRLTVT.

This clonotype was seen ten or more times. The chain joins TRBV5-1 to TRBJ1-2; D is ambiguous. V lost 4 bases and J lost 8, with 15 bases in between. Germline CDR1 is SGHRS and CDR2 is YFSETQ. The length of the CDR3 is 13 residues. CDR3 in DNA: TGCGCCAGCAGCCATGGCCTCAGTGAGGGCTACACCTTC. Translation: CASSHGLSEGYTF. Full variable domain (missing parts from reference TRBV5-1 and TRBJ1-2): KAGVTQTPRYLIKTRGQQVTLSCSPISGHRSVSWYQQTPGQGLQFLFEYFSETQRNKGNFPGRFSGRQFSNSRSEMNVSTLELGDSALYLCASSHGLSEGYTFGSGTRLTVV.

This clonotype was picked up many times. The CDR3 sequence: CASSPVGLAGNEQFF. The CDR3 DNA reads TGTGCCAGCAGCCCCGTCGGACTAGCAGGCAATGAGCAGTTCTTC. The gene calls are TRBV9 and TRBJ2-1; 8 nucleotides agree with TRBD2. Germline values: CDR1 SGDLS, CDR2 YYNGEE. J gave up 6 bases and V 4 bases, and 9 bases lay outside the gene matches. CDR3 length: 15 residues.

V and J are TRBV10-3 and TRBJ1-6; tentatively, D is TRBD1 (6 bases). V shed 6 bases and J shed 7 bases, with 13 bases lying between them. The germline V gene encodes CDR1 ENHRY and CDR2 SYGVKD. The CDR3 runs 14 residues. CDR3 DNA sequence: TGTGCCATCAGGGGGGGCAGGACAAATTCACCCCTCCACTTT. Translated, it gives CAIRGGRTNSPLHF.

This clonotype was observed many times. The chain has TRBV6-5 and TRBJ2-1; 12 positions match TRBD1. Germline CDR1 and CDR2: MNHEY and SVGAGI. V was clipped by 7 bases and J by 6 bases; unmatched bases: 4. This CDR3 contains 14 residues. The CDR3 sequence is CASNRDRGLNEQFF. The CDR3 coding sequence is TGTGCCAGCAACCGGGACAGGGGGCTCAATGAGCAGTTCTTC.

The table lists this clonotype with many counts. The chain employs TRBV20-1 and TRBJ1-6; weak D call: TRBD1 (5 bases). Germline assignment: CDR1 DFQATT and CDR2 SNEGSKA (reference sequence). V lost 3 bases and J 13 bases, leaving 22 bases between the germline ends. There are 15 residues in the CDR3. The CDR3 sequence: CSASPTVSGTSPLHF. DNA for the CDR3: TGCAGTGCTAGCCCGACAGTCTCGGGTACTTCCCCCCTCCACTTT.

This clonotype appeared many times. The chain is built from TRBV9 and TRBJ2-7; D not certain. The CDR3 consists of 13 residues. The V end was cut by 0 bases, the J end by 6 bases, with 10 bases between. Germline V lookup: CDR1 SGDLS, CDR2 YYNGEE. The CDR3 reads CASSVATLPEQYF. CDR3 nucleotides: TGTGCCAGCAGCGTAGCTACCCTTCCCGAGCAGTACTTC.

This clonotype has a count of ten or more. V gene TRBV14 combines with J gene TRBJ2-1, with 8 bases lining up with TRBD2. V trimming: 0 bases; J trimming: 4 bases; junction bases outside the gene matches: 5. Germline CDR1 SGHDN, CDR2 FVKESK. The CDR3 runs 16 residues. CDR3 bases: TGTGCCAGCAGCCAAGATGCGGGGGGCCTGTACAATGAGCAGTTCTTC. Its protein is CASSQDAGGLYNEQFF.

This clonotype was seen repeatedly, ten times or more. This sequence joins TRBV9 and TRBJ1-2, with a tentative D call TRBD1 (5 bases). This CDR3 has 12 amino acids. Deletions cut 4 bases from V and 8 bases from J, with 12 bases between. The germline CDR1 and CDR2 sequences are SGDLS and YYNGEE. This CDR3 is CASSTQGLGYTF. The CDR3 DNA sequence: TGTGCCAGCAGCACGCAGGGTCTGGGCTACACCTTC.

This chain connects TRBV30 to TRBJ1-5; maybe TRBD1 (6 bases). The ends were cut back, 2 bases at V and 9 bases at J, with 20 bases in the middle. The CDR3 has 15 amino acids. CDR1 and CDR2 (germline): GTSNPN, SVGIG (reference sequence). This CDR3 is CAWSRWTVALWPQHF. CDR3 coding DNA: TGTGCCTGGAGTAGGTGGACAGTTGCCCTGTGGCCCCAGCATTTT.